Listed below are T cell receptor beta chains from one sample, sequenced in a study of T cells in Graves' hyperthyroidism and ophthalmopathy. TCRdb reanalysed the multiplex PCR reads using MiXCR and keeps one entry per CDR3 protein. The sample yields about 640,000 distinct CDR3 sequences, around 20% seen once. The source material was blood. The receptors originated from a man aged 30-40 years with Graves' ophthalmopathy. The CDR3 runs from the conserved cysteine through the conserved F or W. D genes are given only for firm matches. Size is omitted from some rows. Given values are once, few, many or a class for expanded clones.

>TRBJ2-7|.|TRBV6-1|.
CASSENRILSYEQYF
TGTGCCAGCAGTGAAAATCGCATTTTATCCTACGAGCAGTACTTC
>TRBJ2-1|TRBD2|TRBV13|.
CASSREGIDYNEQFF
TGTGCCAGCAGTCGGGAGGGGATAGACTACAATGAGCAGTTCTTC
>TRBJ2-7|TRBD1|TRBV11-2|.
CASSSTTGGTGDSFYEQYF
TGTGCCAGCAGCTCAACCACAGGGGGTACAGGGGACTCCTTCTACGAGCAGTACTTC
>TRBJ2-3|.|TRBV12-3/TRBV12-4|few
CASSFQDRWGDTQYF
TGTGCCAGCAGTTTTCAGGACCGGTGGGGAGATACGCAGTATTTT
>TRBJ2-2|.|TRBV5-5|few
CASSLYANTGELFF
TGTGCCAGCAGCTTGTATGCTAACACCGGGGAGCTGTTTTTT
>TRBJ1-2|TRBD1|TRBV3-1|many
CASSQGTTGGLGYTF
TGTGCCAGCAGCCAAGGGACGACAGGGGGCTTAGGCTACACCTTC
>TRBJ1-6|TRBD1|TRBV20-1|.
CSARKGTGNNSPLHF
TGCAGTGCTCGAAAGGGGACAGGCAATAATTCACCCCTCCACTTT
>TRBJ2-2|.|TRBV2|few
CASSESWVAGELFF
TGTGCCAGCAGTGAAAGTTGGGTTGCCGGGGAGCTGTTTTTT
>TRBJ2-1|.|TRBV7-9|.
CASSSAHLYNEQFF
TGTGCCAGCAGCTCAGCCCACCTCTACAATGAGCAGTTCTTC
>TRBJ2-7|TRBD1|TRBV19|few
CASSIAGQGSYEQYF
TGTGCCAGTAGTATAGCGGGACAGGGTTCCTACGAGCAGTACTTC
>TRBJ2-7|.|TRBV11-2|many
CASSPQRGQEYEQYF
TGTGCCAGCAGCCCGCAACGGGGGCAGGAGTACGAGCAGTACTTC
>TRBJ1-3|.|TRBV6-5|.
CASSSFEGPGNTIYF
TGTGCCAGCAGTTCGTTCGAGGGGCCGGGAAACACCATATATTTT
>TRBJ2-3|TRBD2|TRBV4-2|few
CASSRLLATDTDTQYF
TGTGCCAGCAGCCGACTACTAGCGACGGACACAGATACGCAGTATTTT
>TRBJ1-1|.|TRBV12-5|few
CASGPGQLNTEAFF
TGTGCTAGTGGACCCGGACAGCTGAACACTGAAGCTTTCTTT
>TRBJ1-1|TRBD1|TRBV6-1|few
CASSELDRSLEAFF
TGTGCCAGCAGTGAGTTGGACAGGAGCCTTGAAGCTTTCTTT
>TRBJ2-1|.|TRBV28|few
CASSLYANEQFF
TGTGCCAGCAGTTTATACGCCAATGAGCAGTTCTTC
>TRBJ2-6|.|TRBV5-1|.
CASEDGANVLTF
TGCGCCAGCGAGGATGGGGCCAACGTCCTGACTTTC
>TRBJ1-1|.|TRBV5-1|few
CASSAVGGGNTEAFF
TGCGCCAGCAGCGCTGTTGGTGGGGGGAACACTGAAGCTTTCTTT
>TRBJ1-3|.|TRBV6-1|.
CASNKGFGNTIYF
TGTGCCAGCAACAAGGGGTTTGGAAACACCATATATTTT
>TRBJ2-1|TRBD2|TRBV6-1|few
CASSEMAGVNNEQFF
TGTGCCAGCAGTGAAATGGCGGGAGTGAACAATGAGCAGTTCTTC
>TRBJ2-3|TRBD2|TRBV7-9|many
CASSQHGAGVTDTQYF
TGTGCCAGCAGCCAACACGGGGCGGGAGTCACAGATACGCAGTATTTT
>TRBJ1-5|TRBD1|TRBV28|few
CASSLSRTGGTNSNQPQHF
TGTGCCAGCAGTTTATCTCGGACAGGGGGAACCAATAGCAATCAGCCCCAGCATTTT
>TRBJ2-7|TRBD2|TRBV2|few
CASMLLGLAGAYGQYF
TGTGCCAGCATGTTATTGGGACTAGCGGGAGCCTACGGGCAGTACTTC
>TRBJ2-7|.|TRBV11-2|many
CASSSPGAISYEQYF
TGTGCCAGCAGCTCCCCCGGGGCGATCTCCTACGAGCAGTACTTC
>TRBJ2-1|TRBD1|TRBV5-1|few
CASSLKNQGAGNEQFF
TGCGCCAGCAGCTTGAAAAACCAGGGGGCTGGCAATGAGCAGTTCTTC
>TRBJ2-1|TRBD2|TRBV5-1|many
CASSLRDRGAGTSGRNNEQFF
TGCGCCAGCAGCTTACGGGACAGGGGGGCCGGGACTAGCGGGAGAAACAATGAGCAGTTCTTC
>TRBJ2-7|.|TRBV12-3/TRBV12-4|.
CASSSRLGYYEQYF
TGTGCCAGCAGTTCTCGACTGGGATACTACGAGCAGTACTTC
>TRBJ1-5|.|TRBV30|once
CAWSDDVSNQPQHF
TGTGCCTGGAGTGACGACGTGAGCAATCAGCCCCAGCATTTT
>TRBJ1-1|.|TRBV30|many
CAWMGNTEAFF
TGTGCCTGGATGGGGAACACTGAAGCTTTCTTT
>TRBJ1-5|.|TRBV28|few
CASSLYRLNNQPQHF
TGTGCCAGCAGTTTGTACAGGCTTAACAATCAGCCCCAGCATTTT
>TRBJ1-5|.|TRBV19|.
CASSHFWDSNQPQHF
TGTGCCAGTAGTCATTTCTGGGATAGCAATCAGCCCCAGCATTTT
>TRBJ1-1|TRBD1|TRBV7-9|few
CASSRPGQGKSEAFF
TGTGCCAGCAGCCGCCCCGGACAGGGAAAGTCTGAAGCTTTCTTT
>TRBJ2-3|.|TRBV4-1|few
CASSQDAGILSTQYF
TGCGCCAGCAGCCAAGACGCAGGGATACTATCGACGCAGTATTTT
>TRBJ2-7|TRBD2|TRBV10-3|many
CAISESVAGTGEQYF
TGTGCCATCAGTGAGTCGGTAGCGGGTACTGGCGAGCAGTACTTC
>TRBJ2-2|.|TRBV12-3/TRBV12-4|.
CASRSSRAGELFF
TGTGCCAGCAGATCTTCAAGGGCCGGGGAGCTGTTTTTT
>TRBJ2-7|TRBD2|TRBV5-4|few
CASSLGGGFSYEQYF
TGTGCCAGCAGCTTAGGCGGGGGATTCTCCTACGAGCAGTACTTC
>TRBJ1-2|.|TRBV12-3/TRBV12-4|few
CASSLLGEYRAGYTF
TGTGCCAGCAGTTTATTGGGCGAGTACCGGGCGGGCTACACCTTC
>TRBJ2-7|TRBD1|TRBV7-9|few
CASSTYGQGSYEQYF
TGTGCCAGCAGCACCTATGGACAGGGTTCCTACGAGCAGTACTTC
>TRBJ2-1|TRBD2|TRBV28|many
CASQKLAGWNEQFF
TGTGCCAGTCAGAAACTAGCGGGATGGAATGAGCAGTTCTTC
>TRBJ2-1|.|TRBV28|many
CASSLHPSSSYNEQFF
TGTGCCAGCAGTCTACATCCATCGAGCTCCTACAATGAGCAGTTCTTC
>TRBJ2-3|TRBD1|TRBV6-6|few
CASSYAYSATGTGADTQYF
TGTGCCAGCAGTTACGCTTACTCCGCGACCGGGACAGGGGCAGATACGCAGTATTTT
>TRBJ2-3|TRBD2|TRBV5-6|.
CASSRGLGPQYF
TGTGCCAGCAGCCGGGGACTAGGCCCCCAGTATTTT
>TRBJ2-2|.|TRBV12-3/TRBV12-4|many
CASTHLILNTGELFF
TGTGCCAGCACCCACCTTATACTGAACACCGGGGAGCTGTTTTTT
>TRBJ2-1|.|TRBV10-1|.
CASSSLSARDEQFF
TGCGCCAGCAGCAGCCTTAGCGCGAGGGATGAGCAGTTCTTC
>TRBJ1-2|TRBD1|TRBV5-5|.
CASSLYPQTGGNGYTF
TGTGCCAGCAGCTTGTATCCCCAGACAGGGGGCAATGGCTACACCTTC
>TRBJ2-2|TRBD1|TRBV6-1|.
CASSSQGATGELFF
TGTGCCAGCAGTTCTCAGGGGGCCACCGGGGAGCTGTTTTTT
>TRBJ1-5|.|TRBV28|.
CASSRGEGGLNQSQHF
TGTGCCAGCAGCCGCGGGGAGGGGGGCCTCAATCAGTCCCAGCATTTT
>TRBJ2-6|.|TRBV5-6|.
CASSSLNSGANVLTF
TGTGCCAGCAGCTCCCTTAACTCTGGGGCCAACGTCCTGACTTTC
>TRBJ2-7|TRBD2|TRBV12-3/TRBV12-4|many
CASSAASGSIDEQYF
TGTGCCAGCAGTGCTGCTAGCGGGAGTATAGACGAGCAGTACTTC
>TRBJ2-3|TRBD1|TRBV28|many
CASSLEWGQSSTDTQYF
TGTGCCAGCAGTTTGGAATGGGGACAGTCTAGCACAGATACGCAGTATTTT
>TRBJ2-1|TRBD2|TRBV30|.
CARSVGELKAGGHINEQFF
TGTGCCCGGAGTGTTGGGGAGCTAAAAGCGGGAGGGCATATAAATGAGCAGTTCTTC
>TRBJ2-3|TRBD1|TRBV20-1|.
CSATRTGVTDTQYF
TGCAGTGCCACCCGGACAGGGGTCACAGATACGCAGTATTTT
>TRBJ2-3|.|TRBV6-4|few
CASSYSAASTDTQYF
TGTGCCAGCAGTTACTCGGCAGCTAGCACAGATACGCAGTATTTT